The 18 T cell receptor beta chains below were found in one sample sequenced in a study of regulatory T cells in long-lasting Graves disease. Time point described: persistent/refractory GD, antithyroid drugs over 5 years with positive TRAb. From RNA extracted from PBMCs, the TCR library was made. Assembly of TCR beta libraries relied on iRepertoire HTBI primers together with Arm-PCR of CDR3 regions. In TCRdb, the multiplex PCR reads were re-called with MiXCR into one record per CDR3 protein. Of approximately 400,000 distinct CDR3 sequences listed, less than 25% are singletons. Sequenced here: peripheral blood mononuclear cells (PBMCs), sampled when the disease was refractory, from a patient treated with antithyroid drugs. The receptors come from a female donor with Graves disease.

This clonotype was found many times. This CDR3 is CASSFSSYEQYF. CDR3 sequence (DNA): TGTGCCAGCAGTTTTTCGTCCTACGAGCAGTACTTC. V is TRBV7-2 and J is TRBJ2-7; no clear D gene. V lost 6 bases to trimming and J lost 1 base, with 7 bases between them. The CDR3 covers 12 residues. Germline assignment: CDR1 SGHTA and CDR2 FQGNSA.

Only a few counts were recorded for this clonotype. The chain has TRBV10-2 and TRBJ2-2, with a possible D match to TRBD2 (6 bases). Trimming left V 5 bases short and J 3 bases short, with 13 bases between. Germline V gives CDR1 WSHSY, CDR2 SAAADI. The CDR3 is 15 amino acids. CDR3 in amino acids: CASSSGERYTGELFF. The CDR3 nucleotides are TGCGCCAGCAGTTCGGGAGAAAGGTACACCGGGGAGCTGTTTTTT.

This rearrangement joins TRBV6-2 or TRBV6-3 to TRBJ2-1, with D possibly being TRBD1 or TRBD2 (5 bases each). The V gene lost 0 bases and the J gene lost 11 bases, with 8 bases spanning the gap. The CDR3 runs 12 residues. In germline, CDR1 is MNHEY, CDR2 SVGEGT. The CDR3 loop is CASSYSQGQQFF. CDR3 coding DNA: TGTGCCAGCAGTTACTCCCAGGGACAGCAGTTCTTC.

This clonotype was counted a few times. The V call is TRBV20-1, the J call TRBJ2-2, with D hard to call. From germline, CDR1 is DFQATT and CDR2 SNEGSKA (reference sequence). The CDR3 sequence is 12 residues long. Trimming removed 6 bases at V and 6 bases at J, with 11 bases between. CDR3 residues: CSAGSLAGELFF. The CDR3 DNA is TGCAGTGCAGGGTCTCTGGCCGGGGAGCTGTTTTTT.

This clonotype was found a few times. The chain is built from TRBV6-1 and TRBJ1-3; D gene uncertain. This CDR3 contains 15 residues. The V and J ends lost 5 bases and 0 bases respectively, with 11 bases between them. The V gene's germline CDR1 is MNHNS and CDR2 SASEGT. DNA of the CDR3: TGTGCCAGCAGTAACCTTCGAAGCTCTGGAAACACCATATATTTT. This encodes CASSNLRSSGNTIYF.

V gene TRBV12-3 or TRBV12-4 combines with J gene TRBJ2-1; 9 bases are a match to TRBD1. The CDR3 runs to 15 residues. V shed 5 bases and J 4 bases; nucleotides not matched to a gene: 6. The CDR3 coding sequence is TGTGCCAGCAGTCCACAGGGGGCGCGGTACAATGAGCAGTTCTTC. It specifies CASSPQGARYNEQFF.

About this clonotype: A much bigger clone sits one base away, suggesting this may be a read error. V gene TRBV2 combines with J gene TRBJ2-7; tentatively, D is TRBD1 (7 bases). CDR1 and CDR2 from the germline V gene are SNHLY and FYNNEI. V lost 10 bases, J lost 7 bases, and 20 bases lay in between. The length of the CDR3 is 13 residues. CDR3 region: CANMGRGAWEQYF. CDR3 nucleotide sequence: TGTGCCAACATGGGCAGGGGGGCGTGGGAGCAGTACTTC. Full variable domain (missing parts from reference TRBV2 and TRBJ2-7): EPEVTQTPSHQVTQMGQEVILRCVPISNHLYFYWYRQILGQKVEFLVSFYNNEISEKSEIFDDQFSVERPDGSNFTLKIRSTKLEDSAMYFCANMGRGAWEQYFGPGTRLTVT.

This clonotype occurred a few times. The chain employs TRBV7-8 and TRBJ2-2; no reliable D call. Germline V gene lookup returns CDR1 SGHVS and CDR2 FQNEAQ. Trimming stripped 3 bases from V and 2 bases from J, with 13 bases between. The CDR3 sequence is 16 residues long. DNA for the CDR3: TGTGCCAGCAGCTTGAGACAAAGGGTTAACACCGGGGAGCTGTTTTTT. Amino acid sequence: CASSLRQRVNTGELFF.

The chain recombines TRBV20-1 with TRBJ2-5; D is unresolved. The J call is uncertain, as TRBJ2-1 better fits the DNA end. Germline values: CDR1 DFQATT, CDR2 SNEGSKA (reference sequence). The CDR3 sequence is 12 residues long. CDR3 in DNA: TGCAGTGCAAGCTTAGGAGATTATGAGCAGTTCTTC. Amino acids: CSASLGDYEQFF.

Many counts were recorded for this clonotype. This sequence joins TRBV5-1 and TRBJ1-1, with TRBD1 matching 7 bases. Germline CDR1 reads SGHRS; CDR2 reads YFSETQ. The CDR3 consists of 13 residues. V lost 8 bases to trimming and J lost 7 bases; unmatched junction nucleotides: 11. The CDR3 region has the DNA TGCGCCAGTGCAATCCGGGACAGCGGTGAAGCTTTCTTT. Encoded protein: CASAIRDSGEAFF. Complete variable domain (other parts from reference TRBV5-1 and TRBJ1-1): KAGVTQTPRYLIKTRGQQVTLSCSPISGHRSVSWYQQTPGQGLQFLFEYFSETQRNKGNFPGRFSGRQFSNSRSEMNVSTLELGDSALYLCASAIRDSGEAFFGQGTRLTVV.

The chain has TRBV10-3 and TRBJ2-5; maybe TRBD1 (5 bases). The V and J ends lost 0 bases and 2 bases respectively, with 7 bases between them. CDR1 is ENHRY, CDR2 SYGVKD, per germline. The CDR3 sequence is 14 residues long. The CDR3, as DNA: TGTGCCATCAGTGAGTCCAGACAGCAAGAGACCCAGTACTTC. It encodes CAISESRQQETQYF.

The CDR3 reads CASSRDNSYNEQFF. CDR3 DNA sequence: TGTGCCAGTAGTAGGGACAACTCCTACAATGAGCAGTTCTTC. The chain has TRBV19 and TRBJ2-1; tentatively, D is TRBD1 (6 bases). The CDR3 contains 14 residues. Trimming left V 4 bases short and J 0 bases short, with 7 bases between. Germline CDR1 LNHDA, CDR2 SQIVND (reference sequence).

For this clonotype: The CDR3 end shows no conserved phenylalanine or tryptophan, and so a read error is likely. CDR3 residues: CASHYGQNTEAFL. The CDR3 region has the DNA TGTGCCAGCCACTACGGACAGAACACTGAAGCTTTCCTT. The V gene is TRBV11-2, the J gene TRBJ1-1, with D possibly matching TRBD1 (5 bases). The V end was cut by 8 bases, the J end by 1 base, with 11 bases between. In germline, CDR1 is SGHAT, CDR2 FQNNGV. The CDR3 spans 13 residues.

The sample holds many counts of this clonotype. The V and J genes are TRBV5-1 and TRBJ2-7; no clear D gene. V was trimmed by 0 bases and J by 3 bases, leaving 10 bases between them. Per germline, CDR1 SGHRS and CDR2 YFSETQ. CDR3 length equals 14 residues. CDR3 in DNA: TGCGCCAGCAGCTTGGCCGCGAAGGTCTACGAGCAGTACTTC. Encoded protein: CASSLAAKVYEQYF.

The CDR3 here is CSATAGGYGYTF. The CDR3 bases are TGCAGTGCTACGGCAGGGGGGTATGGCTACACCTTC. This chain links TRBV20-1 with TRBJ1-2; TRBD1 aligns across 7 bases. V shed 4 bases and J 5 bases; nucleotides not matched to a gene: 4. The CDR3 runs to 12 residues. Germline values: CDR1 DFQATT, CDR2 SNEGSKA (reference sequence).

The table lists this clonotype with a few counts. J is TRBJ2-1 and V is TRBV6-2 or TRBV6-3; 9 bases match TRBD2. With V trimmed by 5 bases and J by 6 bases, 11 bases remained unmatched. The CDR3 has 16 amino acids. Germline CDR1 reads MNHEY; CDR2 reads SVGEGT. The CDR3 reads CASSALSGGSPNEQFF. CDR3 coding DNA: TGTGCCAGCAGTGCATTAAGCGGGGGGTCCCCCAATGAGCAGTTCTTC.

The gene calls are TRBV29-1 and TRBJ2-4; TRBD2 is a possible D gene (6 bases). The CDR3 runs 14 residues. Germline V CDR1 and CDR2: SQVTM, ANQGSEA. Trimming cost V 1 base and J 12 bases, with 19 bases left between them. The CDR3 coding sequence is TGCAGCGTTGAAGGGCTCAGCGGGTCTCAACCTCAGTACTTC. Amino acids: CSVEGLSGSQPQYF.

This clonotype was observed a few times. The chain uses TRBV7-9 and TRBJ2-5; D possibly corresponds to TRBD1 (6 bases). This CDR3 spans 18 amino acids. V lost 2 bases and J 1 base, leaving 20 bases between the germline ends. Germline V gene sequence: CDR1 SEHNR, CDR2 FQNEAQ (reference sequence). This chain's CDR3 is CASSLSGAVGHTQETQYF. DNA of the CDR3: TGTGCCAGCAGCTTATCAGGGGCCGTGGGTCATACCCAAGAGACCCAGTACTTC.